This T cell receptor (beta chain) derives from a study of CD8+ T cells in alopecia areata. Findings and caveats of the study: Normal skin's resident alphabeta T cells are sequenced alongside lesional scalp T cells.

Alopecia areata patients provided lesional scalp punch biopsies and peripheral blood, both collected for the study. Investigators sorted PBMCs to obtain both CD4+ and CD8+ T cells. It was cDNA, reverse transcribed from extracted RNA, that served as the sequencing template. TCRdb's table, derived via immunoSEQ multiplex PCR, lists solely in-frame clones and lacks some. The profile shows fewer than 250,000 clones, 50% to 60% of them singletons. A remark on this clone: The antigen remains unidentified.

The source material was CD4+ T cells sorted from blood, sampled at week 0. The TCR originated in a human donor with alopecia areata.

CDR3 in amino acids: CASSLGIQPSYEQYF. The CDR3 DNA reads TGTGCCAGCAGCTTAGGGATCCAGCCTTCCTACGAGCAGTACTTC. The rearrangement uses TRBV7-2 and TRBJ2-7; the D is unclear. The CDR3 totals 15 residues. CDR1 is SGHTA and CDR2 is FQGNSA in the germline V gene. The V gene lost 1 base and the J gene lost 1 base, with 11 bases spanning the gap.